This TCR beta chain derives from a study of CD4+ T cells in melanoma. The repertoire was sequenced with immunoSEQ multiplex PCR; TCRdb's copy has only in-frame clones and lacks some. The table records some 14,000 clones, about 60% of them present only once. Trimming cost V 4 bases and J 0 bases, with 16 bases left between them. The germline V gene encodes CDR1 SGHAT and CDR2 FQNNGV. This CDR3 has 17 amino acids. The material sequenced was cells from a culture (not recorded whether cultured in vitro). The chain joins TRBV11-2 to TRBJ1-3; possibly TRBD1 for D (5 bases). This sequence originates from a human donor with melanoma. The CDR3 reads CASSSPGRRSSGNTIYF. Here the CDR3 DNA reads TGTGCCAGCAGCTCACCGGGACGGCGAAGCTCTGGAAACACCATATATTTT.